Included here is one TCR beta chain sequence, with context. The antigen remains undetermined. The sample comes from a study of long-term antiretroviral therapy in people with HIV. General observations from the study: HIV repertoires had narrower CDR3 length ranges than controls. Even long-term ART left TRB diversity below transplant donor controls, despite gains. Clonal expansions arising prior to ART prevailed in the repertoire at every time point.

Germline assignment: CDR1 KGHSH and CDR2 LQKENI. This CDR3 is built from 11 residues. Trimming removed 6 bases at V and 8 bases at J, with 10 bases between. The assay used was immunoSEQ (version v3.0), run at survey level. Each sample had sequencing targeting roughly 40,000-50,000 T-cell genomes. Sequencing used immunoSEQ multiplex PCR; TCRdb keeps in-frame clones, though not all of them. The sample holds over 25,000 clones, 70% to 90% seen once. This specimen was unsorted PBMCs, taken 1.1 years after starting antiretroviral therapy. The V and J genes are TRBV18 and TRBJ1-1, with D perhaps matching TRBD1 (5 bases). This receptor was obtained from a man between 18 and 35 years old with HIV. DNA for the CDR3: TGTGCCAGCTCCTCGGGGGACGAAGCTTTCTTT. Amino acids: CASSSGDEAFF.